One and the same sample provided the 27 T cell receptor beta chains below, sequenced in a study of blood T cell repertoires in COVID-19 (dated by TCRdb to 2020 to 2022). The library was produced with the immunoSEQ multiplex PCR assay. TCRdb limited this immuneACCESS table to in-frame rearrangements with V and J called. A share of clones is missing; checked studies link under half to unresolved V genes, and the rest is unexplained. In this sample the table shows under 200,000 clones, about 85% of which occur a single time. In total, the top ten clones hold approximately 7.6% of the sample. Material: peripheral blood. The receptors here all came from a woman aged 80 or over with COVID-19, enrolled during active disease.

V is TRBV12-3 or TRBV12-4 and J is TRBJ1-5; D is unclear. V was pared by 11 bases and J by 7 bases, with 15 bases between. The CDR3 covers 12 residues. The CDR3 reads CAVSQTMQPQHF. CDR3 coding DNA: TGTGCCGTTAGTCAAACGATGCAGCCCCAGCATTTT.

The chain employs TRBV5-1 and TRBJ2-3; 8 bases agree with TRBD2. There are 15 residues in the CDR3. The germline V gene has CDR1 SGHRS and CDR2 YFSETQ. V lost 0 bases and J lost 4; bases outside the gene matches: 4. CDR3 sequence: CASSLAGGQADTQYF. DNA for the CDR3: TGCGCCAGCAGCTTGGCGGGGGGGCAGGCAGATACGCAGTATTTT.

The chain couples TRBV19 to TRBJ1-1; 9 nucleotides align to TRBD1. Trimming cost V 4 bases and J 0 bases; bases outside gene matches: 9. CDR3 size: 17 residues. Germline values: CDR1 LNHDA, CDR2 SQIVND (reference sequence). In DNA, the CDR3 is TGTGCCAGTAGTAGCGGACAGGGGCGTTATATGAACACTGAAGCTTTCTTT. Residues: CASSSGQGRYMNTEAFF.

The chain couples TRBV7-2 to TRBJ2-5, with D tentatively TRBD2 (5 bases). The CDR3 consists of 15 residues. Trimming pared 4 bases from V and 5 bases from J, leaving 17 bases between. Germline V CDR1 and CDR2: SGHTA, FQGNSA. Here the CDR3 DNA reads TGTGCCAGCAGCTCACCGGGGTCCACGTCGGAGACCCAGTACTTC. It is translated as CASSSPGSTSETQYF.

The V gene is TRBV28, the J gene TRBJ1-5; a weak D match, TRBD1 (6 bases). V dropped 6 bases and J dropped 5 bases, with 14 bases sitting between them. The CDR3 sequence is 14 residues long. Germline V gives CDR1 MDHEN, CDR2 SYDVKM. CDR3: CASRLTGWDQPQHF. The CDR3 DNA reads TGTGCCAGCAGATTGACAGGATGGGATCAGCCCCAGCATTTT.

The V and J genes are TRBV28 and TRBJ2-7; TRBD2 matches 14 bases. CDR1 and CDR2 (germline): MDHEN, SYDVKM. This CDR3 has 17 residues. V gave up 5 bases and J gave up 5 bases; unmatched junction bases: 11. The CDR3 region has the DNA TGTGCCAGCAGTGCCACCACAGGGACTAGCGGGAGAGACGAGCAGTACTTC. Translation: CASSATTGTSGRDEQYF.

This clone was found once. The CDR3 sequence: CASSEGWRGNTIYF. For the CDR3, the DNA is TGTGCCAGCAGCGAAGGCTGGCGGGGAAACACCATATATTTT. The rearrangement uses TRBV25-1 and TRBJ1-3; no definite D call. CDR3 length equals 14 residues. The germline gives CDR1 MGHDK, CDR2 SYGVNS. V lost 6 bases and J lost 4, with 13 bases in between. Looking up the rest from reference TRBV25-1 and TRBJ1-3 gives the full variable domain: EADIYQTPRYLVIGTGKKITLECSQTMGHDKMYWYQQDPGMELHLIHYSYGVNSTEKGDLSSESTVSRIRTEHFPLTLESARPSHTSQYLCASSEGWRGNTIYFGEGSWLTVV.

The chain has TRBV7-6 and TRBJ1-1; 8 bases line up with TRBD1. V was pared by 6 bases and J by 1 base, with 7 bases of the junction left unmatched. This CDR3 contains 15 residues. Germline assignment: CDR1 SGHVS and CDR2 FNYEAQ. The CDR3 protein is CASSTITGGNTEAFF. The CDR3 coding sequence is TGTGCCAGCAGTACTATTACAGGGGGGAACACTGAAGCTTTCTTT.

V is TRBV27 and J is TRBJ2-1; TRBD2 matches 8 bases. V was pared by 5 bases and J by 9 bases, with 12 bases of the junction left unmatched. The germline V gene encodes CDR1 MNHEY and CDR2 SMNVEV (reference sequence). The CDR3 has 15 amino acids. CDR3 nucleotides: TGTGCCAGCAGTCTCCCCCCGGGGGGGCACGGTGAGCAGTTCTTC. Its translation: CASSLPPGGHGEQFF.

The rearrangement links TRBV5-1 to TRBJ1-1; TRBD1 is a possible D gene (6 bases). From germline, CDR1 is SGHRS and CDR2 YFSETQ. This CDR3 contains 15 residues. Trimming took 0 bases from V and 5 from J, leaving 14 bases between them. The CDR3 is CASSLVAQGLTEAFF. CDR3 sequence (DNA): TGCGCCAGCAGCTTGGTGGCCCAGGGGTTGACTGAAGCTTTCTTT.

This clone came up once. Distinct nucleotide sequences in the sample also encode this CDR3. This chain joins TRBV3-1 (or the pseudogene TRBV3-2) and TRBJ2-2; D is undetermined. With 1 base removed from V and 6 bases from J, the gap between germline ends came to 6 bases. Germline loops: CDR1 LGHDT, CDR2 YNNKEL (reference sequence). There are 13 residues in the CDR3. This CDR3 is CASSQGAPGELFF. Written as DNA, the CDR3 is TGTGCCAGCAGCCAAGGGGCCCCCGGGGAGCTGTTTTTT.

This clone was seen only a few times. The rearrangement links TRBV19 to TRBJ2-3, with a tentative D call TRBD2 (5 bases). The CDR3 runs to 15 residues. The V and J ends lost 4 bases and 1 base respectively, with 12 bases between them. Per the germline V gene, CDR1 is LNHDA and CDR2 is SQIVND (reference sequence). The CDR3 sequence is CASSTLGAGTDTQYF. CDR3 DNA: TGTGCCAGTAGTACCCTCGGAGCGGGCACAGATACGCAGTATTTT.

Here the CDR3 reads CASSVEAEDYGYTF. In DNA, the CDR3 is TGTGCCAGCAGCGTAGAGGCGGAGGACTATGGCTACACCTTC. The V call is TRBV9, the J call TRBJ1-2; D ambiguous. The CDR3 consists of 14 residues. The germline V gene has CDR1 SGDLS and CDR2 YYNGEE. With 0 bases removed from V and 3 bases from J, the gap between germline ends came to 9 bases.

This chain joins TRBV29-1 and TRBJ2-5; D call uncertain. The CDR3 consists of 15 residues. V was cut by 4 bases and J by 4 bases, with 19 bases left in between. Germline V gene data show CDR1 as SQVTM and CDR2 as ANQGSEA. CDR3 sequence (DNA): TGCAGCGTTGCCGCTACAGCTTCGTTGGGAGAGACCCAGTACTTC. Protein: CSVAATASLGETQYF.

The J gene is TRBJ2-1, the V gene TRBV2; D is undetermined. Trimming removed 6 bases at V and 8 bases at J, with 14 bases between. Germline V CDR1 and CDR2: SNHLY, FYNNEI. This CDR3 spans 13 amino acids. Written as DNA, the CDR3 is TGTGCCAGCAGCACCGATGTAGCCTATGAGCAGTTCTTC. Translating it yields CASSTDVAYEQFF.

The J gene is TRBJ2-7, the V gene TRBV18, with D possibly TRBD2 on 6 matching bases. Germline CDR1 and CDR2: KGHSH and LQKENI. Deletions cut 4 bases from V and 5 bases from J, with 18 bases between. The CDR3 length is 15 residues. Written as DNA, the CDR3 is TGTGCCAGCTCACGATCCGGAGGGATCTCAAACGAGCAGTACTTC. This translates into CASSRSGGISNEQYF.

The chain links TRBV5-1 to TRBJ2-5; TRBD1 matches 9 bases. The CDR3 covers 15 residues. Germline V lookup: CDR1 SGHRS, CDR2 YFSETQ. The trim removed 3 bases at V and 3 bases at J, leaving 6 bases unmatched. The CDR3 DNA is TGCGCCAGCAGCTCCACCGGGACAGGGAAAGAGACCCAGTACTTC. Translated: CASSSTGTGKETQYF.

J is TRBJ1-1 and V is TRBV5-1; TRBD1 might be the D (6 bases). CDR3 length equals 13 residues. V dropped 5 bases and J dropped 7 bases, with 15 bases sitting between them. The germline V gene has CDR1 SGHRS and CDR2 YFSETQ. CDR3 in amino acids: CASSQTGRVEAFF. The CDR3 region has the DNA TGCGCCAGCAGTCAAACAGGGAGAGTTGAAGCTTTCTTT.

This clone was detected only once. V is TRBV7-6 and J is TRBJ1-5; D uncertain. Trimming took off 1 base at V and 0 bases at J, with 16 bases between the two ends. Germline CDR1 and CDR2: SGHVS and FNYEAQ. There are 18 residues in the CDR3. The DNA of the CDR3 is TGTGCCAGCAGCTTAGGGTCTGAGGCCTTCTATAGCAATCAGCCCCAGCATTTT. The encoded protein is CASSLGSEAFYSNQPQHF.

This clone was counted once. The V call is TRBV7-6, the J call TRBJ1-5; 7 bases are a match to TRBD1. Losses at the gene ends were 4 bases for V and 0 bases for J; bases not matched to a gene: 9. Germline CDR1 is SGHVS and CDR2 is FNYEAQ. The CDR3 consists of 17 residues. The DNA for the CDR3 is TGTGCCAGCAGCTCCGGGACAGCTATCTATAGCAATCAGCCCCAGCATTTT. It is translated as CASSSGTAIYSNQPQHF.

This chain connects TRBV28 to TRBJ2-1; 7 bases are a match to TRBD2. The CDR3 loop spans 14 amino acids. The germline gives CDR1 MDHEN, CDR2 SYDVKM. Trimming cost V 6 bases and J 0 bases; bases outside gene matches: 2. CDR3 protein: CASSSGGSYNEQFF. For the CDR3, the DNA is TGTGCCAGCAGCTCGGGGGGCTCCTACAATGAGCAGTTCTTC.

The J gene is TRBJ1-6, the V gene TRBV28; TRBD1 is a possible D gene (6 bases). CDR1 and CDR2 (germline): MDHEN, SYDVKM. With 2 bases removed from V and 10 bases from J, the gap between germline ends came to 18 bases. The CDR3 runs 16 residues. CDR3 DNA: TGTGCCAGCAGTTTACGGGGGGCTGGGTTGGACTCACCCCTCCACTTT. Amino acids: CASSLRGAGLDSPLHF.

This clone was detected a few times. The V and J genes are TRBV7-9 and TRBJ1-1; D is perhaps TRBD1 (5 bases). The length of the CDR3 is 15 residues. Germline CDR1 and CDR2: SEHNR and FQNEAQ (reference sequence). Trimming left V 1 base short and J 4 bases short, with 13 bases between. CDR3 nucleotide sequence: TGTGCCAGCAGCTTAGGGTCAGGGCGGAGCACTGAAGCTTTCTTT. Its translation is CASSLGSGRSTEAFF.

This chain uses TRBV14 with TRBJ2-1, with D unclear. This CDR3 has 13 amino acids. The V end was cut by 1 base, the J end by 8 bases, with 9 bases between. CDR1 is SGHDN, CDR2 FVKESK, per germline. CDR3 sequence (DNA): TGTGCCAGCAGCCAAGGAAACTTGGATGAGCAGTTCTTC. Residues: CASSQGNLDEQFF.

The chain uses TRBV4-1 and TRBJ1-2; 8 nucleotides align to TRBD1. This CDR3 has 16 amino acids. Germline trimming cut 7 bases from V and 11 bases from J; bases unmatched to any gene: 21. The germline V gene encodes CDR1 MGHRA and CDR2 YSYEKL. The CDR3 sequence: CASMGIKGGTGGAYTF. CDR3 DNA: TGCGCCAGCATGGGCATTAAAGGGGGGACAGGCGGCGCTTACACCTTC.

The CDR3 sequence: CASNSDRGNSPLHF. The CDR3 nucleotides read TGTGCCAGCAATTCGGACAGGGGGAATTCACCCCTCCACTTT. This chain uses TRBV5-5 with TRBJ1-6, with TRBD1 identical over 10 bases. Germline CDR1 and CDR2: SGHKS and YYEKEE (reference sequence). The CDR3 is 14 amino acids. Trimming at V came to 6 bases and at J to 7 bases, leaving 4 bases not matched to a gene.

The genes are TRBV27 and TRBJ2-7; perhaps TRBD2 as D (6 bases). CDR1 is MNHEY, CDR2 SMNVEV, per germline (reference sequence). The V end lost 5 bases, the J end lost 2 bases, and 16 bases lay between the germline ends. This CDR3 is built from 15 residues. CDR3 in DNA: TGTGCCAGCAGTCCGGGACTCCTGGGGGCCTACGAGCAGTACTTC. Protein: CASSPGLLGAYEQYF.